Shown below are 13 T cell receptor beta chains from a single sample sequenced in a study of blood T cell repertoires in COVID-19. TCRdb's copy holds only in-frame clones and misses some; the assay was immunoSEQ multiplex PCR. The sample contains about 190,000 clones, 70% to 80% of which appear only once. Sequencing used peripheral blood. The receptors shown here come from a woman aged 45-60 years with acute or convalescent COVID-19.

This clone was seen a few times. The chain links TRBV28 to TRBJ1-1; 8 bases are shared with TRBD1. The trim removed 6 bases at V and 5 bases at J, leaving 8 bases unmatched. Per germline, CDR1 MDHEN and CDR2 SYDVKM. The CDR3 totals 14 residues. CDR3 amino acids: CASRPQGAGTEAFF. The CDR3 nucleotides read TGTGCCAGCAGGCCGCAGGGGGCCGGTACTGAAGCTTTCTTT.

This clone was observed once. The genes are TRBV19 and TRBJ2-7; TRBD1 might be the D (6 bases). Per germline, CDR1 LNHDA and CDR2 SQIVND (reference sequence). CDR3 length equals 15 residues. With 9 bases removed from V and 0 bases from J, the gap between germline ends came to 18 bases. DNA for the CDR3: TGTGCCAGCATTCCCGGACAGACGAGCTCCTACGAGCAGTACTTC. Protein product: CASIPGQTSSYEQYF.

V gene TRBV9 combines with J gene TRBJ2-7; TRBD1 is a possible D gene (6 bases). Germline CDR1 is SGDLS and CDR2 is YYNGEE. This CDR3 comprises 16 residues. Between the trimmed V and J ends, which lost 0 bases and 7 bases, there was a span of 20 bases. The CDR3 DNA reads as TGTGCCAGCAGCGTAGACCGAACGTCCGGGACATCAGAGCAGTACTTC. Amino acid sequence: CASSVDRTSGTSEQYF. The whole variable domain, remainder taken from reference TRBV9 and TRBJ2-7, is DSGVTQTPKHLITATGQRVTLRCSPRSGDLSVYWYQQSLDQGLQFLIQYYNGEERAKGNILERFSAQQFPDLHSELNLSSLELGDSALYFCASSVDRTSGTSEQYFGPGTRLTVT.

A few counts support this clone. This specimen includes other DNA sequences encoding the same CDR3. The chain is built from TRBV7-2 and TRBJ2-7; 9 nucleotides line up with TRBD2. CDR3 length equals 14 residues. Germline V gene sequence: CDR1 SGHTA, CDR2 FQGNSA. The ends lost 1 base at V and 4 bases at J; junction bases unmatched: 2. DNA of the CDR3: TGTGCCAGCAGCTTAGGACTAGCGGCTTACGAGCAGTACTTC. This encodes CASSLGLAAYEQYF.

The chain employs TRBV7-2 and TRBJ2-7; 11 bases agree with TRBD2. The CDR3 has 18 amino acids. Germline-derived CDR1 and CDR2 are SGHTA and FQGNSA. V lost 8 bases to trimming and J lost 7 bases; unmatched junction nucleotides: 22. The CDR3 sequence is CASAVPGTSGLLPREQYF. In nucleotides, the CDR3 is TGTGCCAGCGCCGTCCCCGGGACTAGCGGTTTATTACCTCGTGAGCAGTACTTC.

The gene calls are TRBV7-6 and TRBJ1-4; D remains unclear. Germline values: CDR1 SGHVS, CDR2 FNYEAQ. V lost 5 bases and J 4 bases, leaving 14 bases between the germline ends. The CDR3 is made up of 15 amino acids. CDR3 bases: TGTGCCAGCAGCCTCGAGCCCCAGGTTAATGAAAAACTGTTTTTT. As protein: CASSLEPQVNEKLFF.

This chain joins TRBV7-2 and TRBJ2-7; 11 positions agree with TRBD2. V lost 3 bases to trimming and J lost 4 bases; unmatched junction nucleotides: 2. The CDR3 covers 14 residues. Per germline, CDR1 SGHTA and CDR2 FQGNSA. The CDR3 sequence is CASSLGLAEYEQYF. The CDR3, as DNA: TGTGCCAGCAGCTTGGGACTAGCGGAGTACGAGCAGTACTTC.

The rearrangement uses TRBV3-1 (or the pseudogene TRBV3-2) and TRBJ2-7; TRBD2 matches at 9 bases. In germline, CDR1 is LGHDT, CDR2 YNNKEL (reference sequence). Unmatched junction bases numbered 4, after V lost 4 bases and J lost 0 bases. The CDR3 consists of 15 residues. CDR3 nucleotide sequence: TGTGCCAGCAGCCTCCTTAGCGGGAGCTCCTACGAGCAGTACTTC. It encodes CASSLLSGSSYEQYF.

This chain uses TRBV2 with TRBJ2-7; D may be TRBD1 (6 bases). The ends were cut back, 8 bases at V and 3 bases at J, with 11 bases in the middle. Germline CDR1 is SNHLY and CDR2 is FYNNEI. The CDR3 runs to 12 residues. In DNA, the CDR3 is TGTGCCAGCCAGGGACACAGCTACGAGCAGTACTTC. Translated: CASQGHSYEQYF. The full variable domain, in which reference TRBV2 and TRBJ2-7 provide the parts outside the CDR3, is EPEVTQTPSHQVTQMGQEVILRCVPISNHLYFYWYRQILGQKVEFLVSFYNNEISEKSEIFDDQFSVERPDGSNFTLKIRSTKLEDSAMYFCASQGHSYEQYFGPGTRLTVT.

V usage is TRBV29-1 and J usage is TRBJ1-3; the D gene is possibly TRBD1 (6 bases). Deletions cut 2 bases from V and 2 bases from J, with 7 bases between. The germline gives CDR1 SQVTM, CDR2 ANQGSEA. CDR3 length equals 13 residues. The CDR3 region is CSVEQGPGNTIYF. The CDR3, as DNA: TGCAGCGTTGAACAGGGGCCTGGAAACACCATATATTTT.

The chain joins TRBV25-1 to TRBJ2-3; TRBD1 matches at 8 bases. Germline trimming cut 4 bases from V and 4 bases from J; bases unmatched to any gene: 10. The CDR3 is 16 amino acids. Germline CDR1 is MGHDK and CDR2 is SYGVNS. CDR3 DNA sequence: TGTGCCAGCAGTGGACAGGGGCGTAGGGGGGCAGATACGCAGTATTTT. This translates into CASSGQGRRGADTQYF. The full variable domain, its missing parts supplied by reference TRBV25-1 and TRBJ2-3, is EADIYQTPRYLVIGTGKKITLECSQTMGHDKMYWYQQDPGMELHLIHYSYGVNSTEKGDLSSESTVSRIRTEHFPLTLESARPSHTSQYLCASSGQGRRGADTQYFGPGTRLTVL.

The rearrangement joins TRBV5-4 to TRBJ1-1; D is unresolved. This CDR3 comprises 13 residues. CDR1 and CDR2 from the germline V gene are SGHNT and YYREEE (reference sequence). The ends were cut back, 2 bases at V and 1 base at J, with 6 bases in the middle. The CDR3 sequence is CASSLERNTEAFF. The CDR3 DNA sequence: TGTGCCAGCAGCTTAGAGCGGAACACTGAAGCTTTCTTT.

The CDR3 protein is CASRPGQPHQPQHF. Here the CDR3 DNA reads TGTGCCAGCAGGCCCGGACAACCCCACCAGCCCCAGCATTTT. The chain employs TRBV28 and TRBJ1-5; D is perhaps TRBD1 (5 bases). Trimming removed 6 bases from V and 7 bases from J, with 16 bases in between. The germline V gene encodes CDR1 MDHEN and CDR2 SYDVKM. The CDR3 covers 14 residues.